A single sample gave rise to the 12 T cell receptor beta chains below, sequenced in a study of blood T cell repertoires in COVID-19. TCRdb's copy holds only in-frame clones and misses some; the assay was immunoSEQ multiplex PCR. The table has under 250,000 clones, 75% to 85% seen once; the top ten hold approximately 9.6%. The sequenced sample was PBMCs or T cells enriched from blood (not recorded which). The receptors derive from a woman between 45 and 60 years old with acute COVID-19.

V and J are TRBV10-3 and TRBJ2-3; 10 nucleotides line up with TRBD2. With 4 bases clipped from V and 8 bases from J, the junction kept 9 bases outside the gene matches. CDR1 and CDR2 (germline): ENHRY, SYGVKD. The CDR3 extends over 15 amino acids. CDR3 sequence: CAISGTSGDLGTQYF. The CDR3 DNA sequence: TGTGCCATCAGTGGGACTAGCGGTGATCTGGGTACGCAGTATTTT.

This sequence joins TRBV4-2 and TRBJ1-2; D not certain. This CDR3 is built from 16 residues. In germline, CDR1 is LGHNA, CDR2 YNFKEQ. With 0 bases removed from V and 4 bases from J, the gap between germline ends came to 15 bases. This CDR3 reads CASSQEDPGLTYGYTF. The CDR3 DNA reads TGTGCCAGCAGCCAAGAGGATCCGGGGTTGACCTATGGCTACACCTTC.

Only one count was recorded for this clone. The chain joins TRBV11-2 to TRBJ1-1; 11 bases are shared with TRBD1. V shed 5 bases and J 4 bases; nucleotides not matched to a gene: 18. Per the germline V gene, CDR1 is SGHAT and CDR2 is FQNNGV. CDR3 size: 19 residues. The CDR3 nucleotides read TGTGCCAGCAGCCAAGGTCTAAAGGGGACAGGGGGGAGAGGCACTGAAGCTTTCTTT. Translating gives CASSQGLKGTGGRGTEAFF.

This chain joins TRBV6-4 and TRBJ1-5; 9 bases align to TRBD1. CDR3 length: 11 residues. From germline, CDR1 is MRHNA and CDR2 SNTAGT. V lost 6 bases to trimming and J lost 16 bases; unmatched junction nucleotides: 7. CDR3 in amino acids: CASRGGQGNHF. CDR3 nucleotides: TGTGCCAGCAGGGGGGGACAGGGCAATCATTTT.

This clone was detected only a few times. The chain carries TRBV30 and TRBJ2-1; D remains ambiguous. V lost 2 bases and J lost 3, with 8 bases in between. The CDR3 loop spans 13 amino acids. From germline, CDR1 is GTSNPN and CDR2 SVGIG (reference sequence). This CDR3 reads CAWSPNFYNEQFF. As DNA, the CDR3 is TGTGCCTGGAGTCCGAACTTCTACAATGAGCAGTTCTTC.

This chain uses TRBV9 with TRBJ2-7; no reliable D call. Germline CDR1 reads SGDLS; CDR2 reads YYNGEE. CDR3 length: 14 residues. With 3 bases removed from V and 1 base from J, the gap between germline ends came to 11 bases. The CDR3 DNA reads TGTGCCAGCAGCGGAGGTCCAGAATCCTACGAGCAGTACTTC. Translation: CASSGGPESYEQYF.

The chain carries TRBV7-3 and TRBJ1-1; 7 bases fit TRBD1. The trim removed 3 bases at V and 0 bases at J, leaving 4 bases unmatched. The CDR3 consists of 15 residues. Germline assignment: CDR1 SGHTA and CDR2 FQGTGA. In DNA form, the CDR3 reads TGTGCCAGCAGCTTCCAGACAGGGATGAACACTGAAGCTTTCTTT. Translating gives CASSFQTGMNTEAFF.

The CDR3: CASSRTEGFAGELFF. In nucleotides, the CDR3 is TGTGCCAGCAGCCGTACGGAGGGCTTCGCCGGGGAGCTGTTTTTT. J is TRBJ2-2 and V is TRBV5-4, with a weak D call TRBD2 (6 bases). Trimming took 4 bases from V and 6 from J, leaving 16 bases between them. This CDR3 has 15 amino acids. Germline CDR1 and CDR2: SGHNT and YYREEE (reference sequence).

This chain connects TRBV7-2 to TRBJ1-5; D is possibly TRBD1 (6 bases). Trimming pared 4 bases from V and 6 bases from J, leaving 13 bases between. Germline values: CDR1 SGHTA, CDR2 FQGNSA. The CDR3 has 14 residues. The CDR3 protein is CASSSQGGSQPQHF. The CDR3 region has the DNA TGTGCCAGCAGCTCCCAAGGGGGTAGTCAGCCCCAGCATTTT.

This sequence joins TRBV6-5 and TRBJ1-5; 7 bases are shared with TRBD1. The J segment lost 7 bases and the V segment lost 6 bases, leaving 6 bases of the junction unmatched. The CDR3 is made up of 13 amino acids. Germline assignment: CDR1 MNHEY and CDR2 SVGAGI. The CDR3 nucleotides read TGTGCCAGCAGCGACAGGGCAGGGCAGCCCCAGCATTTT. Protein: CASSDRAGQPQHF.

J is TRBJ2-5 and V is TRBV5-4; 11 positions match TRBD2. V lost 3 bases to trimming and J lost 5 bases; unmatched junction nucleotides: 12. Germline loops: CDR1 SGHNT, CDR2 YYREEE (reference sequence). The CDR3 runs to 17 residues. The CDR3 spells CASSSALAGGPEETQYF. The CDR3 DNA follows: TGTGCCAGCAGCTCTGCATTAGCGGGGGGGCCGGAGGAGACCCAGTACTTC.

The chain links TRBV3-1 (or the pseudogene TRBV3-2) to TRBJ1-1; the D is unclear. The length of the CDR3 is 17 residues. Trimming cost V 4 bases and J 10 bases, with 28 bases left between them. Germline assignment: CDR1 LGHDT and CDR2 YNNKEL (reference sequence). In nucleotides, the CDR3 is TGTGCCAGCAGCCTGAATGTACTGCGGACTTCTTTAATTGGAGCTTTCTTT. Translating it yields CASSLNVLRTSLIGAFF.